Below are 13 T cell receptor beta chains sequenced from a single sample in a study of glioma-infiltrating T cells (dated by TCRdb to 2016 to 2017). TCRdb names Illumina MiSeq as the instrument used. TCR alpha and beta CDR3 regions were amplified with the iRepertoire nested amplicon-rescue multiplex PCR (arm-PCR) platform from RNA. In TCRdb, the public reads were trimmed at Q25 with fastp and aligned with MiXCR, with productive beta chains retained. Every distinct CDR3 protein forms one entry, paired with its most common genes and DNA. Counted in this sample were 100,000 to 150,000 distinct CDR3 sequences; approximately 25% of them appeared once. The ten largest clones add up to about 15% of the sample. Sequencing was done on a sample of glioma tissue, nonneoplastic brain tissue, or PBMCs (not recorded which). The receptors here all came from a human donor with low-grade glioma or glioblastoma, undergoing nonglioma brain surgery, or in good health (not recorded which).

This clonotype was recorded a few times. This may come from a read error, since a much larger clone is one base off. Lacking the conserved final phenylalanine or tryptophan, this CDR3 likely reflects a read error. J is TRBJ2-7 and V is TRBV20-1; 7 bases are a match to TRBD2. Trimming removed 2 bases from V and 3 bases from J; junction bases left unmatched: 4. The V gene's germline CDR1 is DFQATT and CDR2 SNEGSKA (reference sequence). The CDR3 runs 13 residues. The chain's CDR3 is CSARPGGLYEQYL. The CDR3 DNA follows: TGCAGTGCTAGACCGGGGGGACTCTACGAGCAGTACTTA.

Within the sample, this clonotype is medium-sized. V gene TRBV6-2 or TRBV6-3 combines with J gene TRBJ2-1; TRBD2 is a possible D gene (5 bases). This CDR3 region has 13 residues. Per the germline V gene, CDR1 is MNHEY and CDR2 is SVGEGT. The ends were cut back, 2 bases at V and 10 bases at J, with 12 bases in the middle. Written as DNA, the CDR3 is TGTGCCAGCAGTTACCCCGCTAGAGGGGAGCAGTTCTTC. Its translation is CASSYPARGEQFF.

This clonotype has only one observation. The chain employs TRBV20-1 and TRBJ2-7; 10 bases map to TRBD1. This CDR3 has 13 amino acids. With 4 bases clipped from V and 5 bases from J, the junction kept 5 bases outside the gene matches. Germline CDR1 is DFQATT and CDR2 is SNEGSKA (reference sequence). As DNA, the CDR3 is TGCAGTGCTACGGACAGGGGGATACACGAGCAGTACTTC. Its translation: CSATDRGIHEQYF.

This clonotype was counted at least ten times. The chain links TRBV6-2 or TRBV6-3 to TRBJ2-1; TRBD1 or TRBD2 may be the D gene (6 bases each). Per germline, CDR1 MNHEY and CDR2 SVGEGT. The CDR3 spans 15 residues. Trimming removed 2 bases from V and 2 bases from J, with 10 bases in between. CDR3 region: CASSYGGTTYNEQFF. The CDR3 DNA is TGTGCCAGCAGTTACGGGGGGACAACCTACAATGAGCAGTTCTTC.

This clonotype was counted ten times or more. The chain joins TRBV7-8 to TRBJ1-5, with D possibly TRBD1 on 5 matching bases. Between the trimmed V and J ends, which lost 5 bases and 3 bases, there was a span of 17 bases. The CDR3 extends over 16 amino acids. In germline, CDR1 is SGHVS, CDR2 FQNEAQ. CDR3 DNA sequence: TGTGCCAGCAGCATAACCTCGGGACCGATCAATCAGCCCCAGCATTTT. It specifies CASSITSGPINQPQHF.

This clonotype was detected ten times or more. The V call is TRBV4-3, the J call TRBJ2-1; 9 bases fit TRBD2. The CDR3 sequence is 15 residues long. Germline V gene sequence: CDR1 LGHNA, CDR2 YSLEER. V shed 2 bases and J 4 bases; nucleotides not matched to a gene: 3. The CDR3 reads CASSQIAGVYNEQFF. The CDR3 DNA reads as TGCGCCAGCAGCCAAATAGCGGGAGTATACAATGAGCAGTTCTTC.

This clonotype occurred a few times. The CDR3 loop reads CSVSALAGMAYEQFF. The CDR3 coding sequence is TGCAGCGTTAGCGCACTAGCGGGAATGGCTTATGAGCAGTTCTTC. The chain joins TRBV29-1 to TRBJ2-1; 10 nucleotides align to TRBD2. CDR1 and CDR2 from the germline V gene are SQVTM and ANQGSEA. The CDR3 totals 15 residues. The J segment lost 8 bases and the V segment lost 5 bases, leaving 12 bases of the junction unmatched.

This clonotype was seen repeatedly, ten times or more. The chain joins TRBV20-1 to TRBJ1-3; the match to TRBD1 covers 10 bases. The germline CDR1 and CDR2 sequences are DFQATT and SNEGSKA (reference sequence). The V gene end was trimmed by 2 bases and the J gene end by 3 bases; junction bases not matched to a gene: 4. The CDR3 is 15 residues long. The CDR3 DNA reads as TGCAGTGCTAGACAGGACAGGGGGTTTGGAAACACCATATATTTT. This codes for CSARQDRGFGNTIYF.

Worth noting for this clonotype: The junction and the germline gene differ at one end; a read error may be behind it. The chain uses TRBV6-6 and TRBJ2-5; D unclear. The CDR3 length is 14 residues. Germline CDR1 and CDR2: MNHNY and SVGAGI (reference sequence). DNA for the CDR3: TGTGCCAGCAGTTACGACTCCCGCCAAGACACCCAGTACTTC. Its protein product is CASSYDSRQDTQYF.

The sample holds many counts of this clonotype. The chain couples TRBV28 to TRBJ2-5, with 8 bases aligning to TRBD2. The V and J ends lost 6 bases and 3 bases, in that order; junction bases with no gene match: 15. Germline V gene lookup returns CDR1 MDHEN and CDR2 SYDVKM. The CDR3 is 17 residues long. The CDR3 region has the DNA TGTGCCAGCAGCGACAGCCAGACACTAGCGGATAAAGAGACCCAGTACTTC. Its protein is CASSDSQTLADKETQYF.

This clonotype appeared many times. The rearrangement uses TRBV20-1 and TRBJ2-1; D unresolved. The ends were cut back, 3 bases at V and 7 bases at J, with 7 bases in the middle. This CDR3 has 11 amino acids. Germline V gene sequence: CDR1 DFQATT, CDR2 SNEGSKA (reference sequence). CDR3 coding DNA: TGCAGTGCTAGCCGGCTTAATGAGCAGTTCTTC. Translated: CSASRLNEQFF.

The rearrangement joins TRBV19 to TRBJ2-5; D gene ambiguous. CDR1 LNHDA and CDR2 SQIVND come from the germline V gene (reference sequence). CDR3 length: 13 residues. V lost 0 bases to trimming and J lost 4 bases, with 6 bases between them. This CDR3 reads CASSIDRRETQYF. The CDR3 DNA reads TGTGCCAGTAGTATAGATCGGAGAGAGACCCAGTACTTC.

About this clonotype itself: A much bigger clone sits one base away, suggesting this may be a read error. This chain connects TRBV9 to TRBJ2-5; D not resolved. The CDR3 spans 14 residues. Germline CDR1 SGDLS, CDR2 YYNGEE. The CDR3 is CASSVGAGQEAQYF. The CDR3 region has the DNA TGTGCCAGCAGCGTAGGGGCAGGCCAAGAGGCCCAGTACTTC.